The source of this T cell receptor beta chain is a study of shared clonotypes between healthy human individuals. Method: immunoSEQ multiplex PCR; TCRdb's copy keeps in-frame clones and lacks some. Here the sample spans some 2,100,000 clones, just over 90% being singletons. This clone was detected only once. Naivety among CD8 cells was defined by CD45RO negativity and positive CCR7 selection, thereby excluding terminally differentiated effector memory CD45RA+ cells. CDR1 is LNHDA, CDR2 SQIVND, per germline (reference sequence). Trimming stripped 7 bases from V and 8 bases from J, with 11 bases between. CDR3 length: 12 residues.

The specimen sequenced was naive CD8+ T cells from PBMCs. The chain combines TRBV19 with TRBJ1-4, with D tentatively TRBD1 (5 bases). The sequence was obtained from a man aged 18 to 29 in good health. Some clones in this sample may be carry-over from other donors' samples. The CDR3 DNA reads TGTGCCAGTACGCGTCGGGGCGAAAAACTGTTTTTT. Protein: CASTRRGEKLFF.